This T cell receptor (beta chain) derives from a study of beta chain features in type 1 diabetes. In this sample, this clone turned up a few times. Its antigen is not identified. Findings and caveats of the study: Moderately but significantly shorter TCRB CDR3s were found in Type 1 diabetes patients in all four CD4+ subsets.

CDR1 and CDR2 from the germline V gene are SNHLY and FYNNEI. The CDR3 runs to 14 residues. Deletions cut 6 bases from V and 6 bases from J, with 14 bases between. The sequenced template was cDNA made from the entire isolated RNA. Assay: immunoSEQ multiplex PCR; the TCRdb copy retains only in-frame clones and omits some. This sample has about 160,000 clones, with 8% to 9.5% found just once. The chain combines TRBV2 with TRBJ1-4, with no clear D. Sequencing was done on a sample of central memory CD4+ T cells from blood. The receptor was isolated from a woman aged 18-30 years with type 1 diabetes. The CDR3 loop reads CASSLRRGDEKLFF. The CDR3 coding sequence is TGTGCCAGCAGCCTAAGACGGGGAGATGAAAAACTGTTTTTT.